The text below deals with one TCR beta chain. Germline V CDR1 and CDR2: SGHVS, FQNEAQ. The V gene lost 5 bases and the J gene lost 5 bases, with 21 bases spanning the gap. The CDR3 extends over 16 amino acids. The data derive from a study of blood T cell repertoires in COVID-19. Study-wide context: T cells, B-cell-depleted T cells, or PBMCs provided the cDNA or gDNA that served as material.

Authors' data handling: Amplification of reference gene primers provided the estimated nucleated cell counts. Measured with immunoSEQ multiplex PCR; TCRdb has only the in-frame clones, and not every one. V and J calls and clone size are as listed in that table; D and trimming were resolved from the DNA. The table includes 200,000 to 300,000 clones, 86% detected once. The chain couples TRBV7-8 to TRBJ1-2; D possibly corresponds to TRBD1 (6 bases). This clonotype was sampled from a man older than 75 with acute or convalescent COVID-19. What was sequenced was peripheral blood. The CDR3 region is CASSPERQVNGYGYTF. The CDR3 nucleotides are TGTGCCAGCAGCCCCGAGAGACAGGTCAACGGGTATGGCTACACCTTC.